The following is a TCR beta chain sequence with its context. The repertoire was sequenced with immunoSEQ multiplex PCR; TCRdb's copy has only in-frame clones and lacks some. The data hold about 55,000 clones, with around 85% observed a single time. Trimming took off 4 bases at V and 1 base at J, with 8 bases between the two ends. Germline lookup yields CDR1 LGHNA and CDR2 YNFKEQ. CDR3 length: 14 amino acids. The entry originates in a study of OX40 agonist ivuxolimab in advanced cancers. This rearrangement joins TRBV4-2 to TRBJ1-5; D remains ambiguous. The sequencing used CD4+ or CD8+ T cells sorted from blood, collected in a trial of the OX40 agonist ivuxolimab. This TCR came from an adult with an advanced solid tumor such as melanoma, head and neck, liver or kidney cancer. As DNA, the CDR3 is TGTGCCAGCAGCCCCACGGGGAGCAATCAGCCCCAGCATTTT. Protein sequence: CASSPTGSNQPQHF.